The source of this TCR beta chain is a study of cytomegalovirus exposure and HLA in healthy donors. Use of 60 Vbeta and 13 Jbeta primers characterized the PCR. Assay used: immunoSEQ multiplex PCR; TCRdb lists only in-frame clones, some missing. The data contain 120,000 to 150,000 clones, 60% to 85% of them singletons. There are 15 residues in the CDR3. CDR1 is SEHNR, CDR2 FQNEAQ, per germline (reference sequence). Germline trimming cut 1 base from V and 2 bases from J; bases unmatched to any gene: 5. This chain joins TRBV7-9 and TRBJ2-7; 7 nucleotides agree with TRBD1. The sequenced sample was PBMCs. This clonotype was sampled from a middle-aged man in good health and CMV-seropositive. The DNA of the CDR3 is TGTGCCAGCAGCTTAGGAACAGGGGCGGCCTACGAGCAGTACTTC. Protein: CASSLGTGAAYEQYF.